One TCR beta chain is described in this entry. Its antigen is still unknown. CDR1 and CDR2 (germline): SGHDT, YYEEEE. Trimming cost V 0 bases and J 5 bases; bases outside gene matches: 3. CDR3 size: 14 residues. The data are from a study of long-term antiretroviral therapy in people with HIV. Study-wide results and limits: Transplant-donor-level diversity was not reached after ART, though diversity increased. Blood was collected between the mid-2000s and the late 2010s, possibly under older ART regimens.

Runs used v3.0 of the immunoSEQ assay and were done at survey level. The repertoire was sequenced with immunoSEQ multiplex PCR; TCRdb's copy has only in-frame clones and lacks some. The table has fewer than 45,000 clones, roughly 93% seen once. Every HIV-positive participant received treatment in the United States. Every specimen provided roughly 1-10 million cryopreserved PBMC before DNA extraction took place. J is TRBJ2-5 and V is TRBV5-6; 8 bases are a match to TRBD2. The sample was unsorted PBMCs, taken 4.1 years after starting antiretroviral therapy. The clonotype originates from a woman aged 45-60 years with HIV. The CDR3 loop is CASSLAGGSETQYF. CDR3 DNA sequence: TGTGCCAGCAGCTTGGCGGGGGGGTCGGAGACCCAGTACTTC. Looking up the rest from reference TRBV5-6 and TRBJ2-5 gives the full variable domain: DAGVTQSPTHLIKTRGQQVTLRCSPKSGHDTVSWYQQALGQGPQFIFQYYEEEERQRGNFPDRFSGHQFPNYSSELNVNALLLGDSALYLCASSLAGGSETQYFGPGTRLLVL.